This T cell receptor beta chain originates from a study of T cell responses to AZD1222 COVID-19 vaccine. In the study overall: Second-dose timings of about 4 or about 12 weeks were pooled.

Notes on this clone: No antigen is known for it.

Findings and limits, study-wide: There were repertoire samples only from the period after the peak T cell response. Clonal diversity was possibly underestimated, and the donors were mostly white British, with more females. Only a handful of AZD1222 recipients, several in all, had baseline seropositivity.

Deletions cut 5 bases from V and 2 bases from J, with 18 bases between. Germline-derived CDR1 and CDR2 are SGHAT and FQNNGV. This CDR3 spans 16 amino acids. Assay: immunoSEQ multiplex PCR; the TCRdb copy retains only in-frame clones and omits some. This sample has about 140,000 clones, with approximately 89% found just once. Sequencing was performed on peripheral blood, taken on day 0 of AZD1222 vaccination. The V call is TRBV11-2, the J call TRBJ1-2; D gene uncertain. The sequence derives from an adult in good health. CDR3 DNA sequence: TGTGCCAGCAGCCCAGAGATCTGGAATATCAACTATGGCTACACCTTC. Protein sequence: CASSPEIWNINYGYTF.